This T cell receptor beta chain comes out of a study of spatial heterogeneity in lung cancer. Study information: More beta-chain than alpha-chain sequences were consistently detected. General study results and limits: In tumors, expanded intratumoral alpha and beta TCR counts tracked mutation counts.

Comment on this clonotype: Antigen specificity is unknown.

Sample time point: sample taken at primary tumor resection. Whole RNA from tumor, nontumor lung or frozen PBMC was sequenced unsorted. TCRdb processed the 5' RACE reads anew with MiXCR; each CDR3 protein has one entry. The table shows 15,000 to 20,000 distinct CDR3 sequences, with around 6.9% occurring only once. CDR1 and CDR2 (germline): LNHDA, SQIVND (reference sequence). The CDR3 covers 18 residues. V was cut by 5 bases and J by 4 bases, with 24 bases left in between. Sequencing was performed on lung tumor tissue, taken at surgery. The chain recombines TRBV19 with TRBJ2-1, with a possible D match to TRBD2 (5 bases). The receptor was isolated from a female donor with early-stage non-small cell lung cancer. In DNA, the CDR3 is TGTGCCAGTAGTCCCTTCCCCGTTCAGGTCCCGGGGTACAATGAGCAGTTCTTC. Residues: CASSPFPVQVPGYNEQFF.